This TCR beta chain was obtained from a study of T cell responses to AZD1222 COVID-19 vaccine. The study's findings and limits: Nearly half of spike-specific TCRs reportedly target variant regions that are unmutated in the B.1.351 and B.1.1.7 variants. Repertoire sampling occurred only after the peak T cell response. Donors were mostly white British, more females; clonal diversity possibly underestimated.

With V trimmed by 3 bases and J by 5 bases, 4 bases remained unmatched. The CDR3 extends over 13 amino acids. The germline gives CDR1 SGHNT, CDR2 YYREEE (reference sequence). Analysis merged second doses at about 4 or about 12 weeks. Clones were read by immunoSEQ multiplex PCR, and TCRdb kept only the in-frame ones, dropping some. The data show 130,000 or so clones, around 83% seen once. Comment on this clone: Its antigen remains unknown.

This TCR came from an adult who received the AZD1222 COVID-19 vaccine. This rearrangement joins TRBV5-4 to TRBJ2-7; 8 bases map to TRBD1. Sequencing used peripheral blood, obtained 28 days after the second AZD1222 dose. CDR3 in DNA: TGTGCCAGCAGCTATGGACAGGGCCACGAGCAGTACTTC. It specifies CASSYGQGHEQYF.